These 27 T cell receptor beta chains originate from one sample sequenced in a study of brain T cells in children with intractable seizures (dated by TCRdb to the early 2020s). Receptor libraries were prepared by the immunoSEQ multiplex PCR assay. This is the immuneACCESS table as TCRdb keeps it, with only in-frame sequences that have V and J called. A part of the clones is gone; compared with another copy, unresolved V genes explain less than half, and the rest is unexplained. The sample table records around 80,000 clones; around 91% of these occur just once. About 24% of the sample is taken by the ten largest. The time point label on this specimen signifies: resected brain tissue, or blood drawn just prior to surgery. Sample: peripheral blood, taken at surgery. The receptors originated from a girl aged 2 to 9 with Rasmussen encephalitis and intractable seizures.

For the CDR3, the DNA is TGCAGCGTTGGGGGGCGGACAGCCTACTCTGGAAACACCATATATTTT. It encodes CSVGGRTAYSGNTIYF. The rearrangement joins TRBV29-1 to TRBJ1-3, with TRBD1 as a possible D gene (6 bases). Trimming shortened V by 4 bases and J by 0 bases, and 16 bases separated the two germline ends. Germline CDR1 and CDR2: SQVTM and ANQGSEA. The CDR3 extends over 16 amino acids.

The CDR3 here is CASILGGLGTDTQYF. In DNA, the CDR3 is TGTGCCAGCATCCTGGGGGGGCTAGGCACAGATACGCAGTATTTT. This sequence joins TRBV2 and TRBJ2-3, with a tentative D call TRBD2 (7 bases). The CDR3 covers 15 residues. Germline values: CDR1 SNHLY, CDR2 FYNNEI. V was trimmed by 7 bases and J by 1 base, leaving 15 bases between them. The full variable domain, with the rest looked up from reference TRBV2 and TRBJ2-3, is EPEVTQTPSHQVTQMGQEVILRCVPISNHLYFYWYRQILGQKVEFLVSFYNNEISEKSEIFDDQFSVERPDGSNFTLKIRSTKLEDSAMYFCASILGGLGTDTQYFGPGTRLTVL.

This chain uses TRBV6-1 with TRBJ1-3; D gene ambiguous. V was trimmed by 2 bases and J by 2 bases, leaving 13 bases between them. This CDR3 has 16 residues. CDR1 and CDR2 from the germline V gene are MNHNS and SASEGT. The CDR3 DNA reads as TGTGCCAGCAGTGAAAGGGAGGTATTTACTGGAAACACCATATATTTT. Residues: CASSEREVFTGNTIYF.

CDR3 sequence: CASSENLGSTEAFF. Written as DNA, the CDR3 is TGCGCCAGCAGTGAGAATCTGGGAAGTACTGAAGCTTTCTTT. The chain recombines TRBV10-1 with TRBJ1-1; D remains ambiguous. The germline CDR1 and CDR2 sequences are WNHNN and SYGVQD (reference sequence). This CDR3 has 14 residues. Trimming stripped 2 bases from V and 5 bases from J, with 12 bases between.

The rearrangement uses TRBV19 and TRBJ2-2; D might be TRBD1 or TRBD2, each matching 5 bases. The germline V and J ends were trimmed by 5 bases and 4 bases, with 17 bases remaining between them. Per the germline V gene, CDR1 is LNHDA and CDR2 is SQIVND (reference sequence). The CDR3 totals 16 residues. Here the CDR3 reads CASSLWQGESTGELFF. CDR3 nucleotide sequence: TGTGCCAGTAGTCTCTGGCAGGGAGAAAGCACCGGGGAGCTGTTTTTT.

The chain has TRBV27 and TRBJ2-5; D call uncertain. The germline CDR1 and CDR2 sequences are MNHEY and SMNVEV (reference sequence). V dropped 1 base and J dropped 1 base, with 4 bases sitting between them. The CDR3 sequence is 13 residues long. CDR3 DNA sequence: TGTGCCAGCAGTTTATTCAGCCAAGAGACCCAGTACTTC. Protein: CASSLFSQETQYF.

This chain joins TRBV5-1 and TRBJ1-2; the D gene is possibly TRBD1 (5 bases). CDR1 and CDR2 (germline): SGHRS, YFSETQ. V was pared by 0 bases and J by 4 bases, with 25 bases between. The CDR3 covers 19 residues. As DNA, the CDR3 is TGCGCCAGCAGCTTGGAAGGCGGCCAAGTCGGGGGTTTCGTCTATGGCTACACCTTC. Translating it yields CASSLEGGQVGGFVYGYTF.

The chain links TRBV5-1 to TRBJ2-7, with TRBD2 as a possible D gene (5 bases). In germline, CDR1 is SGHRS, CDR2 YFSETQ. Trimming pared 4 bases from V and 5 bases from J, leaving 10 bases between. The CDR3 runs 12 residues. The CDR3 DNA reads as TGCGCCAGCAGCCCCACGGGGAACGAGCAGTACTTC. Protein product: CASSPTGNEQYF.

V usage is TRBV19 and J usage is TRBJ1-2; D gene unclear. The CDR3 consists of 14 residues. V was shortened by 2 bases and J by 1 base, with 8 bases between the two germline ends. Germline V gene lookup returns CDR1 LNHDA and CDR2 SQIVND (reference sequence). CDR3 sequence (DNA): TGTGCCAGTAGTATACGTGCTCTTAACTATGGCTACACCTTC. It yields the protein CASSIRALNYGYTF.

J is TRBJ1-5 and V is TRBV19; D remains ambiguous. The length of the CDR3 is 13 residues. Germline loops: CDR1 LNHDA, CDR2 SQIVND (reference sequence). The ends were cut back, 0 bases at V and 6 bases at J, with 6 bases in the middle. CDR3 residues: CASSIEAFQPQHF. CDR3 coding DNA: TGTGCCAGTAGTATAGAAGCGTTTCAGCCCCAGCATTTT.

This clone came up once. The chain recombines TRBV6-5 with TRBJ2-1; maybe TRBD2 (6 bases). Trimming stripped 5 bases from V and 9 bases from J, with 14 bases between. The germline gives CDR1 MNHEY, CDR2 SVGAGI. CDR3 length: 13 amino acids. The CDR3 DNA reads as TGTGCCAGCAGTCTGACTAGTCCTGGTGAGCAGTTCTTC. Translated: CASSLTSPGEQFF.

CDR3 DNA: TGTGCCAGCAGCCAAGAAAGGGTTTCACCCCTCCACTTT. Translated: CASSQERVSPLHF. V usage is TRBV14 and J usage is TRBJ1-6; D remains ambiguous. Germline values: CDR1 SGHDN, CDR2 FVKESK. Trimming pared 0 bases from V and 9 bases from J, leaving 6 bases between. This CDR3 has 13 residues. Full variable domain (outside the CDR3, taken from reference TRBV14 and TRBJ1-6): EAGVTQFPSHSVIEKGQTVTLRCDPISGHDNLYWYRRVMGKEIKFLLHFVKESKQDESGMPNNRFLAERTGGTYSTLKVQPAELEDSGVYFCASSQERVSPLHFGNGTRLTVT.

This chain connects TRBV19 to TRBJ2-7; 7 bases agree with TRBD1. There are 15 residues in the CDR3. Germline V gives CDR1 LNHDA, CDR2 SQIVND (reference sequence). The J segment lost 1 base and the V segment lost 3 bases, leaving 6 bases of the junction unmatched. For the CDR3, the DNA is TGTGCCAGTAGTATGGAGCTGACAGGGTCCTACGAGCAGTACTTC. Translated: CASSMELTGSYEQYF. Full variable domain (outside the CDR3, taken from reference TRBV19 and TRBJ2-7): DGGITQSPKYLFRKEGQNVTLSCEQNLNHDAMYWYRQDPGQGLRLIYYSQIVNDFQKGDIAEGYSVSREKKESFPLTVTSAQKNPTAFYLCASSMELTGSYEQYFGPGTRLTVT.

V gene TRBV29-1 combines with J gene TRBJ1-1, with D perhaps TRBD1 (5 bases). Germline V gene sequence: CDR1 SQVTM, CDR2 ANQGSEA. This CDR3 region has 19 residues. The V end lost 0 bases, the J end lost 4 bases, and 27 bases lay between the germline ends. As DNA, the CDR3 is TGCAGCGTTGAAGATCTAAGGCGGGCCGCAGAACAGGTCTTCACTGAAGCTTTCTTT. As protein: CSVEDLRRAAEQVFTEAFF.

The genes are TRBV7-9 and TRBJ1-2, with a tentative D call TRBD1 (6 bases). Germline loops: CDR1 SEHNR, CDR2 FQNEAQ (reference sequence). The CDR3 is made up of 13 amino acids. Trimming cost V 5 bases and J 8 bases, with 15 bases left between them. The CDR3 region is CASSPGQLGGYTF. CDR3 DNA: TGTGCCAGCAGCCCCGGACAGTTGGGCGGCTACACCTTC.

This clone has just one count. V and J are TRBV5-5 and TRBJ1-1; TRBD1 aligns across 8 bases. CDR3 size: 16 residues. The J segment lost 5 bases and the V segment lost 4 bases, leaving 13 bases of the junction unmatched. Per the germline V gene, CDR1 is SGHKS and CDR2 is YYEKEE (reference sequence). The CDR3 DNA follows: TGTGCCAGCAGCAGCAGGGGGCGTTACGTCCGGACTGAAGCTTTCTTT. Translation: CASSSRGRYVRTEAFF.

This sequence joins TRBV7-9 and TRBJ1-2; possibly TRBD1 for D (6 bases). CDR1 and CDR2 from the germline V gene are SEHNR and FQNEAQ (reference sequence). Trimming took 2 bases from V and 6 from J, leaving 13 bases between them. The CDR3 has 14 residues. This CDR3 reads CASSLPRTDDGYTF. The CDR3 DNA is TGTGCCAGCAGCTTACCGCGGACAGACGATGGCTACACCTTC. Together with reference TRBV7-9 and TRBJ1-2, the CDR3 gives the full variable domain: DTGVSQNPRHKITKRGQNVTFRCDPISEHNRLYWYRQTLGQGPEFLTYFQNEAQLEKSRLLSDRFSAERPKGSFSTLEIQRTEQGDSAMYLCASSLPRTDDGYTFGSGTRLTVV.

Points on this clone: This CDR3 is also generated by other DNA sequences in the sample. The chain couples TRBV5-1 to TRBJ2-2; D is unclear. Germline values: CDR1 SGHRS, CDR2 YFSETQ. This CDR3 is built from 13 residues. V lost 0 bases to trimming and J lost 9 bases, with 9 bases between them. The CDR3 here is CASSLAVSRELFF. DNA for the CDR3: TGCGCCAGCAGCTTGGCCGTAAGCCGGGAGCTGTTTTTT.

V gene TRBV6-5 combines with J gene TRBJ2-2; D is unclear. Deletions cut 6 bases from V and 1 base from J, with 6 bases between. The CDR3 is 13 amino acids. From germline, CDR1 is MNHEY and CDR2 SVGAGI. This chain's CDR3 is CASSRVNTGELFF. CDR3 bases: TGTGCCAGCAGCCGAGTGAACACCGGGGAGCTGTTTTTT.

The chain couples TRBV6-4 to TRBJ1-1; a possible D gene is TRBD1 (5 bases). Trimming stripped 3 bases from V and 1 base from J, with 9 bases between. This CDR3 has 14 residues. In germline, CDR1 is MRHNA, CDR2 SNTAGT. CDR3 nucleotides: TGTGCCAGCAGTGAAACCACAGGGAACACTGAAGCTTTCTTT. It specifies CASSETTGNTEAFF.

The chain has TRBV25-1 and TRBJ1-6, with D maybe TRBD1 (5 bases). The germline V gene has CDR1 MGHDK and CDR2 SYGVNS. Trimming took 7 bases from V and 6 from J, leaving 13 bases between them. The CDR3 length is 14 residues. The CDR3 loop reads CASTPQDGNSPLHF. CDR3 DNA: TGTGCCAGCACCCCACAGGACGGTAATTCACCCCTCCACTTT.

The genes are TRBV12-3 or TRBV12-4 and TRBJ1-6; D ambiguous. V was shortened by 3 bases and J by 8 bases, with 8 bases between the two germline ends. The CDR3 totals 13 residues. The CDR3 sequence is CASSLFGDSPLHF. In DNA, the CDR3 is TGTGCCAGCAGTTTGTTTGGGGATTCACCCCTCCACTTT.

The gene calls are TRBV2 and TRBJ2-7; 8 bases map to TRBD1. Germline V CDR1 and CDR2: SNHLY, FYNNEI. This CDR3 is built from 15 residues. The J segment lost 2 bases and the V segment lost 2 bases, leaving 5 bases of the junction unmatched. Written as DNA, the CDR3 is TGTGCCAGCAGTGAAAACAGGGGGTCCCCCTACGAGCAGTACTTC. Amino acid sequence: CASSENRGSPYEQYF.

The chain has TRBV4-1 and TRBJ1-6; no firm D call. Germline V gives CDR1 MGHRA, CDR2 YSYEKL. With 0 bases removed from V and 9 bases from J, the gap between germline ends came to 9 bases. This CDR3 contains 14 residues. CDR3 sequence: CASSQEVLVSPLHF. Written as DNA, the CDR3 is TGCGCCAGCAGCCAAGAGGTGTTGGTTTCACCCCTCCACTTT.

The V and J genes are TRBV28 and TRBJ2-7; either TRBD1 or TRBD2 may supply D (6 bases each). Trimming stripped 3 bases from V and 2 bases from J, with 11 bases between. From germline, CDR1 is MDHEN and CDR2 SYDVKM. The CDR3 totals 14 residues. The CDR3 region has the DNA TGTGCCAGCAGTTTCGGGGGCGGGACCTACGAGCAGTACTTC. It is translated as CASSFGGGTYEQYF.

This chain links TRBV30 with TRBJ2-2, with a tentative D call TRBD1 (6 bases). The CDR3 sequence is 14 residues long. Germline V gene data show CDR1 as GTSNPN and CDR2 as SVGIG (reference sequence). This CDR3 reads CATRQGTNTGELFF. CDR3 DNA: TGTGCTACGCGGCAGGGGACGAACACCGGGGAGCTGTTTTTT. Supplemented by reference TRBV30 and TRBJ2-2, the full variable domain reads SQTIHQWPATLVQPVGSPLSLECTVEGTSNPNLYWYRQAAGRGLQLLFYSVGIGQISSEVPQNLSASRPQDRQFILSSKKLLLSDSGFYLCATRQGTNTGELFFGEGSRLTVL.

This chain uses TRBV20-1 with TRBJ1-4; D gene unclear. Per the germline V gene, CDR1 is DFQATT and CDR2 is SNEGSKA (reference sequence). The CDR3 spans 10 residues. CDR3 DNA sequence: TGCGCGACCCCTAGAGAAAAACTGTTTTTT. It codes for CATPREKLFF.